A single sample is the source of the 8 T cell receptor beta chains below, sequenced in a study of shared clonotypes between healthy human individuals. This table comes from immunoSEQ multiplex PCR, and its TCRdb copy is limited to in-frame clones, with some not included. This table holds around 720,000 clones, 73% found once. Source material: memory CD4+ T cells sorted from blood. Subset given: CD45RA-negative fraction. These receptors were collected from a woman in her twenties or thirties in good health.

Notes on this clone: The same CDR3 arises from other DNA sequences in this sample as well. The CDR3 reads CASSLDYLSTDTQYF. Written as DNA, the CDR3 is TGTGCCAGCAGCTTAGACTACCTATCCACAGATACGCAGTATTTT. The chain joins TRBV7-2 to TRBJ2-3; D gene uncertain. The CDR3 has 15 residues. V gave up 1 base and J gave up 2 bases, with 10 bases separating them. The V gene's germline CDR1 is SGHTA and CDR2 FQGNSA.

A few counts support this clone. V and J are TRBV5-1 and TRBJ2-7; 9 positions match TRBD1. This CDR3 has 14 amino acids. Germline CDR1 reads SGHRS; CDR2 reads YFSETQ. The trim removed 4 bases at V and 3 bases at J, leaving 5 bases unmatched. The CDR3 region is CASSMGQGVYEQYF. The CDR3, as DNA: TGCGCCAGCAGCATGGGACAGGGAGTCTACGAGCAGTACTTC.

The rearrangement joins TRBV21-1 to TRBJ2-7. TRBV21-1 is assigned pseudogene status. The CDR3 length is 13 residues. CDR3 in amino acids: CASSKCITYEQYF. Written as DNA, the CDR3 is TGTGCCAGCAGCAAATGCATAACCTACGAGCAGTACTTC.

This clone appeared a few times. V usage is TRBV4-1 and J usage is TRBJ2-3, with D tentatively TRBD1 or TRBD2 (5 bases each). The V gene's germline CDR1 is MGHRA and CDR2 YSYEKL. Trimming removed 1 base at V and 2 bases at J, with 13 bases between. The CDR3 spans 16 residues. The CDR3 region has the DNA TGCGCCAGCAGCCAAGGTTGGTCGGGACCCACAGATACGCAGTATTTT. Translating it yields CASSQGWSGPTDTQYF.

J is TRBJ2-5 and V is TRBV27; 12 bases are a match to TRBD2. Germline values: CDR1 MNHEY, CDR2 SMNVEV (reference sequence). The CDR3 is 16 amino acids. V lost 4 bases and J lost 4; bases outside the gene matches: 7. DNA of the CDR3: TGTGCCAGCAGTTCGGCTAGCGGGAGGGTGGGAGAGACCCAGTACTTC. Its protein product is CASSSASGRVGETQYF.

This clone is a singleton in its sample. This chain joins TRBV5-4 and TRBJ2-3; a possible D gene is TRBD1 (7 bases). The CDR3 contains 17 residues. The germline gives CDR1 SGHNT, CDR2 YYREEE (reference sequence). Trimming shortened V by 1 base and J by 1 base, and 16 bases separated the two germline ends. The CDR3 DNA reads TGTGCCAGCAGCTTGTCCGGAGGGGGCGCGCGCACAGATACGCAGTATTTT. Encoded protein: CASSLSGGGARTDTQYF.

The genes are TRBV14 and TRBJ2-3, with D perhaps assigned TRBD1 or TRBD2 (5 bases each). Germline V gene data show CDR1 as SGHDN and CDR2 as FVKESK. The CDR3 has 16 amino acids. V lost 4 bases and J 4 bases, leaving 18 bases between the germline ends. This CDR3 reads CASSPRARKRADTQYF. CDR3 nucleotides: TGTGCCAGCAGCCCCAGGGCCAGGAAGAGGGCAGATACGCAGTATTTT.

The count of this clone is one. This chain connects TRBV7-9 to TRBJ1-5; no clear D. The CDR3 has 13 amino acids. The germline V and J ends were trimmed by 1 base and 6 bases, with 7 bases remaining between them. CDR1 is SEHNR and CDR2 is FQNEAQ in the germline V gene (reference sequence). The CDR3 coding sequence is TGTGCCAGCAGCTTAGGGGGTCCTCAGCCCCAGCATTTT. This sequence encodes CASSLGGPQPQHF.